Below, 13 T cell receptor beta chains from the same sample are listed, as sequenced in a study of T cell responses to AZD1222 COVID-19 vaccine. The assay was immunoSEQ multiplex PCR, and TCRdb's table has in-frame clones only and misses some. The data show around 130,000 clones, with over 90% seen just once and about 0.91% held by the top ten. The sample consisted of peripheral blood, taken on day 0 of AZD1222 vaccination. These receptors originate from an adult in good health.

CDR3 region: CASSQDLAGGTDTQYF. In DNA form, the CDR3 reads TGTGCCAGCAGCCAAGACCTAGCGGGGGGCACAGATACGCAGTATTTT. The V call is TRBV4-2, the J call TRBJ2-3; TRBD2 matches at 10 bases. This CDR3 comprises 16 residues. The V segment lost 0 bases and the J segment 1 base; nucleotides outside the gene matches: 1. Germline V lookup: CDR1 LGHNA, CDR2 YNFKEQ.

This clone occurred a few times. CDR3 nucleotide sequence: TGCGCCAGCAGCTTAGAAGCAGGTCGTGACTACACCTTC. It specifies CASSLEAGRDYTF. The chain is built from TRBV5-1 and TRBJ1-2, with D unclear. CDR1 and CDR2 (germline): SGHRS, YFSETQ. This CDR3 spans 13 amino acids. Trimming left V 2 bases short and J 10 bases short, with 15 bases between.

CDR3 protein: CASSAGPNNSPLHF. CDR3 bases: TGTGCCAGCAGCGCGGGACCGAATAATTCACCCCTCCACTTT. The chain joins TRBV9 to TRBJ1-6; the D gene is possibly TRBD1 (5 bases). The V and J ends lost 3 bases and 5 bases respectively, with 9 bases between them. There are 14 residues in the CDR3. CDR1 SGDLS and CDR2 YYNGEE come from the germline V gene.

The gene calls are TRBV7-3 and TRBJ2-3, with D tentatively TRBD1 (6 bases). Germline V gene data show CDR1 as SGHTA and CDR2 as FQGTGA. The CDR3 has 16 amino acids. Trimming took off 1 base at V and 4 bases at J, with 15 bases between the two ends. DNA for the CDR3: TGTGCCAGCAGCTTAAAGGCAGGGGCTGGCGCAGATACGCAGTATTTT. This codes for CASSLKAGAGADTQYF.

The chain recombines TRBV6-5 with TRBJ1-6, with D tentatively TRBD1 (6 bases). V was clipped by 7 bases and J by 6 bases, with 16 bases between them. Looked up from germline, CDR1 is MNHEY and CDR2 is SVGAGI. This CDR3 comprises 15 residues. Written as DNA, the CDR3 is TGTGCCAGCACCACCGGACAGCTCGGTAATTCACCCCTCCACTTT. This encodes CASTTGQLGNSPLHF.

The chain has TRBV10-3 and TRBJ1-4; no firm D call. CDR1 is ENHRY, CDR2 SYGVKD, per germline. The germline V and J ends were trimmed by 1 base and 0 bases, with 9 bases remaining between them. The CDR3 is 16 amino acids. The CDR3 loop is CAISEWSSATNEKLFF. CDR3 in DNA: TGTGCCATCAGTGAGTGGAGTTCCGCAACTAATGAAAAACTGTTTTTT.

V usage is TRBV6-1 and J usage is TRBJ2-2; D is possibly TRBD1 (6 bases). Germline V gene data show CDR1 as MNHNS and CDR2 as SASEGT. Trimming took off 1 base at V and 4 bases at J, with 10 bases between the two ends. The length of the CDR3 is 15 residues. The CDR3: CASSEVIGGTGELFF. The CDR3 DNA reads TGTGCCAGCAGTGAAGTAATAGGGGGCACCGGGGAGCTGTTTTTT.

This clone has a single count. The J gene is TRBJ2-2, the V gene TRBV5-1; 7 bases map to TRBD1. This CDR3 is 16 amino acids long. Trimming removed 2 bases from V and 2 bases from J; junction bases left unmatched: 6. Germline CDR1 reads SGHRS; CDR2 reads YFSETQ. The CDR3 loop is CASSFLGTVNTGELFF. The CDR3 DNA reads as TGCGCCAGCAGCTTTTTAGGGACAGTAAACACCGGGGAGCTGTTTTTT.

The genes are TRBV6-5 and TRBJ1-2, with 7 bases aligning to TRBD1. Germline V gene lookup returns CDR1 MNHEY and CDR2 SVGAGI. Trimming took 5 bases from V and 1 from J; bases not matched to a gene: 7. The CDR3 is 15 residues long. The CDR3 DNA reads TGTGCCAGCAGTCCCAAGGGACAGCGTAACTATGGCTACACCTTC. It yields the protein CASSPKGQRNYGYTF.

The chain employs TRBV30 and TRBJ1-1; TRBD1 might be the D (6 bases). Per the germline V gene, CDR1 is GTSNPN and CDR2 is SVGIG (reference sequence). This CDR3 has 15 residues. V dropped 1 base and J dropped 6 bases, with 18 bases sitting between them. CDR3 sequence: CAWSALRGPAAEAFF. In nucleotides, the CDR3 is TGTGCCTGGAGTGCCCTTCGGGGGCCGGCAGCTGAAGCTTTCTTT.

This clone was seen a single time. The V call is TRBV19, the J call TRBJ2-1, with a weak D call TRBD2 (5 bases). V was trimmed by 5 bases and J by 0 bases, leaving 11 bases between them. This CDR3 is 15 amino acids long. Germline loops: CDR1 LNHDA, CDR2 SQIVND (reference sequence). In DNA form, the CDR3 reads TGTGCCAGTAGTCCGGACTTATACTCCTACAATGAGCAGTTCTTC. Protein product: CASSPDLYSYNEQFF.

This rearrangement joins TRBV20-1 to TRBJ2-7; 7 nucleotides align to TRBD2. The CDR3 loop spans 12 amino acids. Germline CDR1 DFQATT, CDR2 SNEGSKA (reference sequence). Trimming removed 3 bases from V and 5 bases from J; junction bases left unmatched: 4. CDR3 protein: CSASGAGDEQYF. The CDR3 coding sequence is TGCAGTGCTAGTGGGGCGGGGGACGAGCAGTACTTC.

CDR3 residues: CSASPGQGASYEQYF. CDR3 DNA sequence: TGCAGTGCTAGTCCTGGACAGGGGGCATCCTACGAGCAGTACTTC. This chain connects TRBV20-1 to TRBJ2-7; 11 bases line up with TRBD1. The CDR3 covers 15 residues. Germline CDR1 and CDR2: DFQATT and SNEGSKA (reference sequence). The J segment lost 1 base and the V segment lost 3 bases, leaving 5 bases of the junction unmatched.